One sample yielded the 29 T cell receptor beta chains listed below, sequenced in a study of T cell responses to AZD1222 COVID-19 vaccine. Measured with immunoSEQ multiplex PCR; TCRdb has only the in-frame clones, and not every one. This sample has approximately 110,000 clones, with 87% found just once. This sample comprised peripheral blood, obtained on day 0 of AZD1222 vaccination. These receptors were taken from an adult in good health.

This chain joins TRBV15 and TRBJ1-2; TRBD1 might be the D (5 bases). V was clipped by 5 bases and J by 6 bases, with 16 bases between them. The CDR3 consists of 14 residues. Germline V CDR1 and CDR2: LNHNV, YYDKDF (reference sequence). The CDR3 DNA reads as TGTGCCACCAGCTCCACTGGTGGGGGACATGGCTACACCTTC. Its protein is CATSSTGGGHGYTF.

This chain connects TRBV29-1 to TRBJ1-5, with D perhaps TRBD1 (5 bases). The CDR3 consists of 12 residues. The germline V gene has CDR1 SQVTM and CDR2 ANQGSEA. The ends were cut back, 6 bases at V and 2 bases at J, with 8 bases in the middle. The CDR3 DNA reads TGCAGCGTAAAACAGGGCAATCAGCCCCAGCATTTT. This codes for CSVKQGNQPQHF.

Points on this clone: An end of the junction differs from the germline gene, which may be a read error. The J gene is TRBJ1-2, the V gene TRBV3-1 (or the pseudogene TRBV3-2); no clear D gene. This CDR3 is built from 14 residues. CDR1 and CDR2 (germline): LGHDT, YNNKEL (reference sequence). The CDR3 is CASSQGWGNHGYTF. DNA for the CDR3: TGTGCCAGCAGCCAAGGGTGGGGTAACCATGGCTACACCTTC.

The gene calls are TRBV7-9 and TRBJ2-2, with a weak D call TRBD1 (7 bases). The germline V gene has CDR1 SEHNR and CDR2 FQNEAQ (reference sequence). This CDR3 is 14 amino acids long. The ends were cut back, 5 bases at V and 6 bases at J, with 13 bases in the middle. The CDR3 DNA is TGTGCCAGCAGCCGACAGGGCGGGGCCGGGGAGCTGTTTTTT. It codes for CASSRQGGAGELFF.

The chain combines TRBV4-2 with TRBJ1-2; TRBD1 might be the D (6 bases). The V end lost 4 bases, the J end lost 5 bases, and 17 bases lay between the germline ends. The CDR3 is made up of 15 amino acids. Germline loops: CDR1 LGHNA, CDR2 YNFKEQ. CDR3 region: CASSPWEGEGYGYTF. DNA of the CDR3: TGTGCCAGCAGCCCCTGGGAGGGGGAAGGGTATGGCTACACCTTC.

The V gene is TRBV6-2 or TRBV6-3, the J gene TRBJ2-5; D gene uncertain. In germline, CDR1 is MNHEY, CDR2 SVGEGT. The CDR3 has 14 amino acids. The germline V and J ends were trimmed by 6 bases and 2 bases, with 13 bases remaining between them. The CDR3 loop reads CASSPSGLQETQYF. The CDR3 bases are TGTGCCAGCAGCCCCTCGGGCCTACAAGAGACCCAGTACTTC.

Written as DNA, the CDR3 is TGCGCCAGCACCCTGGGACGGAACACTGAAGCTTTCTTT. Translation gives CASTLGRNTEAFF. This chain connects TRBV5-1 to TRBJ1-1; possible D gene TRBD1, 5 bases. V gave up 6 bases and J gave up 1 base, with 10 bases separating them. The CDR3 loop spans 13 amino acids. Germline CDR1 SGHRS, CDR2 YFSETQ. Filled out from reference TRBV5-1 and TRBJ1-1, the complete variable domain reads KAGVTQTPRYLIKTRGQQVTLSCSPISGHRSVSWYQQTPGQGLQFLFEYFSETQRNKGNFPGRFSGRQFSNSRSEMNVSTLELGDSALYLCASTLGRNTEAFFGQGTRLTVV.

The sample holds a few counts of this clone. The genes are TRBV18 and TRBJ1-3; D is unclear. The germline V gene encodes CDR1 KGHSH and CDR2 LQKENI. The V and J ends lost 3 bases and 8 bases respectively, with 14 bases between them. This CDR3 contains 14 residues. DNA for the CDR3: TGTGCCAGCTCACCCGAGGTGGTGAGGGACACCATATATTTT. Its protein is CASSPEVVRDTIYF.

This chain uses TRBV3-1 (or the pseudogene TRBV3-2) with TRBJ2-2, with D tentatively TRBD1 or TRBD2 (5 bases each). CDR3 length equals 15 residues. Germline V gives CDR1 LGHDT, CDR2 YNNKEL (reference sequence). Trimming took 4 bases from V and 4 from J, leaving 13 bases between them. The CDR3 sequence is CASSLIGTLTGELFF. CDR3 nucleotide sequence: TGTGCCAGCAGCCTTATCGGGACGCTCACCGGGGAGCTGTTTTTT.

The chain couples TRBV29-1 to TRBJ2-3, with 9 bases identical to TRBD2. The CDR3 length is 16 residues. With 7 bases clipped from V and 0 bases from J, the junction kept 11 bases outside the gene matches. CDR1 and CDR2 from the germline V gene are SQVTM and ANQGSEA. In nucleotides, the CDR3 is TGCAGCGCCCCTGGGATTAGCGGGGGTAGCACAGATACGCAGTATTTT. Translating gives CSAPGISGGSTDTQYF.

This rearrangement joins TRBV9 to TRBJ2-3; perhaps TRBD1 as D (6 bases). Germline V gene sequence: CDR1 SGDLS, CDR2 YYNGEE. This CDR3 has 18 amino acids. V shed 1 base and J shed 6 bases, with 24 bases lying between them. The CDR3: CASSVIIQGRSLVDTQYF. The DNA for the CDR3 is TGTGCCAGCAGCGTAATCATACAGGGTAGATCTTTAGTGGATACGCAGTATTTT.

The chain carries TRBV6-1 and TRBJ2-5, with 9 bases that match TRBD1. In germline, CDR1 is MNHNS, CDR2 SASEGT. CDR3 length: 15 residues. After removal of 5 bases from V and 5 bases from J, the junction contained 9 bases not matched to a gene. Here the CDR3 DNA reads TGTGCCAGCAGTCCCCGGGACAGGGTAAAGGAGACCCAGTACTTC. The encoded protein is CASSPRDRVKETQYF.

The V gene is TRBV19, the J gene TRBJ2-2; D is ambiguous. The CDR3 sequence is 11 residues long. Germline V lookup: CDR1 LNHDA, CDR2 SQIVND (reference sequence). Trimming stripped 6 bases from V and 9 bases from J, with 8 bases between. CDR3 sequence reads: CASSLRRELFF. CDR3 nucleotides: TGTGCCAGTAGCCTAAGGAGGGAGCTGTTTTTT.

The DNA for the CDR3 is TGTGCCGCCGGGGGGGCGGGGGCTGCCTACGAGCAGTACTTC. Translating gives CAAGGAGAAYEQYF. The chain is built from TRBV2 and TRBJ2-7, with TRBD2 identical over 8 bases. V shed 11 bases and J 2 bases; nucleotides not matched to a gene: 11. This CDR3 has 14 amino acids. Germline assignment: CDR1 SNHLY and CDR2 FYNNEI.

This clone showed up just a few times. This sequence joins TRBV10-3 and TRBJ1-2; the match to TRBD1 covers 8 bases. This CDR3 region has 13 residues. From germline, CDR1 is ENHRY and CDR2 SYGVKD. Losses at the gene ends were 3 bases for V and 3 bases for J; bases not matched to a gene: 0. The CDR3 DNA reads as TGTGCCATCAGTGAACAGGGGGACTATGGCTACACCTTC. Its translation: CAISEQGDYGYTF.

The CDR3 DNA reads as TGTGCCAGCAGCCCGGAGACAGGGAGGAAGACCCAGTACTTC. Translation: CASSPETGRKTQYF. J is TRBJ2-5 and V is TRBV7-8, with D maybe TRBD1 (7 bases). In germline, CDR1 is SGHVS, CDR2 FQNEAQ. This CDR3 region has 14 residues. The germline V and J ends were trimmed by 5 bases and 6 bases, with 16 bases remaining between them.

The chain carries TRBV9 and TRBJ1-6; D gene uncertain. This CDR3 region has 13 residues. Trimming removed 4 bases from V and 9 bases from J, with 11 bases in between. Germline V gene data show CDR1 as SGDLS and CDR2 as YYNGEE. DNA of the CDR3: TGTGCCAGCAGCAGCGACTGGGGTTCACCCCTCCACTTT. Encoded protein: CASSSDWGSPLHF.

This chain connects TRBV5-1 to TRBJ1-5, with D perhaps matching TRBD1 (5 bases). Germline V CDR1 and CDR2: SGHRS, YFSETQ. The CDR3 runs to 14 residues. V lost 4 bases, J lost 0 bases, and 8 bases lay in between. The CDR3 bases are TGCGCCAGCAGCATAGGGGATAGCAATCAGCCCCAGCATTTT. This encodes CASSIGDSNQPQHF.

The chain employs TRBV10-2 and TRBJ2-7; perhaps TRBD2 as D (5 bases). Trimming took 6 bases from V and 3 from J, leaving 15 bases between them. CDR1 WSHSY and CDR2 SAAADI come from the germline V gene. The CDR3 has 14 amino acids. This CDR3 reads CASSRSGSIYEQYF. DNA of the CDR3: TGCGCCAGCAGCCGTTCGGGGTCTATCTACGAGCAGTACTTC.

The sample holds a few counts of this clone. This chain connects TRBV12-5 to TRBJ1-3, with 7 bases identical to TRBD1. Trimming removed 6 bases from V and 2 bases from J; junction bases left unmatched: 1. This CDR3 spans 13 amino acids. Germline CDR1 is LGHNT and CDR2 is FRNRAP. The DNA of the CDR3 is TGTGCTAGTGGCACAGGGGCTGGAAACACCATATATTTT. Translated, it gives CASGTGAGNTIYF.

V gene TRBV3-1 (or the pseudogene TRBV3-2) combines with J gene TRBJ2-2; tentatively, D is TRBD1 (6 bases). Germline-derived CDR1 and CDR2 are LGHDT and YNNKEL (reference sequence). Trimming removed 7 bases from V and 2 bases from J, with 14 bases in between. The CDR3 contains 15 residues. This CDR3 reads CASNHPGENTGELFF. The CDR3 region has the DNA TGTGCCAGCAACCACCCAGGGGAAAACACCGGGGAGCTGTTTTTT.

The V gene is TRBV7-6, the J gene TRBJ1-4; 12 bases are shared with TRBD1. CDR1 and CDR2 (germline): SGHVS, FNYEAQ. V lost 4 bases, J lost 7 bases, and 10 bases stayed unmatched. The CDR3 loop spans 17 amino acids. CDR3 in DNA: TGTGCCAGCAGCTCAGGAACCGGGACAGGGGGCACTGAAAAACTGTTTTTT. It translates to CASSSGTGTGGTEKLFF.

The chain couples TRBV2 to TRBJ1-1; unclear D gene. The CDR3 runs to 14 residues. V lost 4 bases and J 4 bases, leaving 13 bases between the germline ends. CDR1 is SNHLY and CDR2 is FYNNEI in the germline V gene. CDR3 amino acids: CASSALIPSTEAFF. DNA of the CDR3: TGTGCCAGCAGTGCACTGATTCCGAGCACTGAAGCTTTCTTT.

The chain combines TRBV14 with TRBJ2-7; 8 positions match TRBD1. CDR1 and CDR2 from the germline V gene are SGHDN and FVKESK. J was trimmed by 3 bases and V by 1 base; bases with no gene match: 2. The CDR3 runs 14 residues. CDR3 amino acids: CASSQGTGRYEQYF. CDR3 sequence (DNA): TGTGCCAGCAGCCAAGGGACAGGGCGCTACGAGCAGTACTTC.

This chain uses TRBV6-5 with TRBJ2-3; unclear D gene. The V end was cut by 2 bases, the J end by 4 bases, with 13 bases between. The CDR3 has 15 residues. Germline V gene data show CDR1 as MNHEY and CDR2 as SVGAGI. Written as DNA, the CDR3 is TGTGCCAGCAGTTACCCCCTTACGTTACCAGATACGCAGTATTTT. Translated, it gives CASSYPLTLPDTQYF.

The rearrangement joins TRBV2 to TRBJ1-5; perhaps TRBD1 as D (5 bases). Germline CDR1 is SNHLY and CDR2 is FYNNEI. The ends were cut back, 4 bases at V and 4 bases at J, with 17 bases in the middle. The CDR3 has 16 amino acids. CDR3 DNA sequence: TGTGCCAGCAGTGGCCCCATGAGGGGTCCGAATCAGCCCCAGCATTTT. It codes for CASSGPMRGPNQPQHF.

The rearrangement joins TRBV5-1 to TRBJ2-1; D perhaps matches TRBD1 (6 bases). The germline gives CDR1 SGHRS, CDR2 YFSETQ. Trimming shortened V by 0 bases and J by 0 bases, and 7 bases separated the two germline ends. This CDR3 spans 15 amino acids. Here the CDR3 DNA reads TGCGCCAGCAGCTTGGTACAGGGCTCCTACAATGAGCAGTTCTTC. This encodes CASSLVQGSYNEQFF.

The rearrangement uses TRBV4-1 and TRBJ1-5; tentatively, D is TRBD1 (5 bases). Germline CDR1 MGHRA, CDR2 YSYEKL. The CDR3 runs to 18 residues. The V end was cut by 1 base, the J end by 2 bases, with 18 bases between. The DNA of the CDR3 is TGCGCCAGCAGCCAAGGGGTTGGTAGGGGAGAAGGCAATCAGCCCCAGCATTTT. The encoded protein is CASSQGVGRGEGNQPQHF.

This clone was detected once. The chain uses TRBV4-2 and TRBJ2-7; 7 bases are shared with TRBD1. Unmatched junction bases numbered 17, after V lost 0 bases and J lost 0 bases. Per the germline V gene, CDR1 is LGHNA and CDR2 is YNFKEQ. CDR3 size: 20 residues. The CDR3 DNA is TGTGCCAGCAGCCAAGACTCTTTTGGTTTGTCGGACAGGAGCTCCTACGAGCAGTACTTC. It specifies CASSQDSFGLSDRSSYEQYF.